This TCR beta chain was captured in a study of cytomegalovirus exposure and HLA in healthy donors. Amplification used 60 Vbeta primers and 13 Jbeta primers. Generated by immunoSEQ multiplex PCR, the TCRdb table keeps only in-frame clones and is missing some. The table shows about 200,000 clones, with around 84% occurring only once. The germline V gene encodes CDR1 MDHEN and CDR2 SYDVKM. Trimming removed 2 bases at V and 5 bases at J, with 6 bases between. This CDR3 contains 13 residues. J is TRBJ1-4 and V is TRBV28; D possibly corresponds to TRBD1 (5 bases). The sequenced sample consisted of PBMCs. The source is a woman between 18 and 30 years old in good health and CMV-seronegative. The CDR3 DNA follows: TGTGCCAGCAGTTTAGCAGGGAATGAAAAACTGTTTTTT. Amino acids: CASSLAGNEKLFF.